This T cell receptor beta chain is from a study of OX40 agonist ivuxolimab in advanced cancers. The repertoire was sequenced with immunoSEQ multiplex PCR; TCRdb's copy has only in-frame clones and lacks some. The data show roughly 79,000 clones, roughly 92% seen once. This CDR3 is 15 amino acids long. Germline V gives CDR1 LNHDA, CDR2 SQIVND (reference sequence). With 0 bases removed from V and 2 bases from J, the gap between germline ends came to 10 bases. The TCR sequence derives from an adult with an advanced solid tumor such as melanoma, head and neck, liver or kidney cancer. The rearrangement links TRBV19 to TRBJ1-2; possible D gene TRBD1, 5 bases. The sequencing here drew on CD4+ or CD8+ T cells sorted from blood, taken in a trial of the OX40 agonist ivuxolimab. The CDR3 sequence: CASSIDEGLNYGYTF. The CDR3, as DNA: TGTGCCAGTAGTATAGACGAGGGACTAAACTATGGCTACACCTTC.